The 26 T cell receptor beta chains listed next were all sequenced from one sample in a study of technical replicates of blood from a handful of donors. Assay used: immunoSEQ multiplex PCR; TCRdb lists only in-frame clones, some missing. The table records some 98,000 clones, around 95% of them present only once. Material: T cells isolated from PBMCs. All receptors come from a human donor in good health.

The rearrangement links TRBV29-1 to TRBJ1-2, with D perhaps matching TRBD1 (6 bases). The CDR3 consists of 12 residues. The germline CDR1 and CDR2 sequences are SQVTM and ANQGSEA. Trimming cost V 3 bases and J 5 bases, with 10 bases left between them. Written as DNA, the CDR3 is TGCAGCGTTGAGGGGGCGGTATATGGCTACACCTTC. It yields the protein CSVEGAVYGYTF.

The gene calls are TRBV2 and TRBJ1-2; weak D call: TRBD1 (6 bases). This CDR3 region has 12 residues. Germline CDR1 reads SNHLY; CDR2 reads FYNNEI. Trimming cost V 8 bases and J 2 bases, with 9 bases left between them. The CDR3 here is CASRTENYGYTF. The CDR3 DNA follows: TGTGCCAGCCGGACAGAGAACTATGGCTACACCTTC. Variable domain in full (rest from reference TRBV2 and TRBJ1-2): EPEVTQTPSHQVTQMGQEVILRCVPISNHLYFYWYRQILGQKVEFLVSFYNNEISEKSEIFDDQFSVERPDGSNFTLKIRSTKLEDSAMYFCASRTENYGYTFGSGTRLTVV.

The V call is TRBV5-1, the J call TRBJ2-7, with a possible D match to TRBD1 (6 bases). V lost 8 bases and J 5 bases, leaving 20 bases between the germline ends. This CDR3 is 14 amino acids long. CDR1 and CDR2 (germline): SGHRS, YFSETQ. This CDR3 is CARILIGGKDEQYF. The CDR3 region has the DNA TGCGCCAGGATATTAATAGGGGGTAAGGACGAGCAGTACTTC.

The V gene is TRBV7-6, the J gene TRBJ2-5, with 9 positions matching TRBD2. Per the germline V gene, CDR1 is SGHVS and CDR2 is FNYEAQ. V shed 5 bases and J 2 bases; nucleotides not matched to a gene: 15. CDR3 size: 18 residues. This CDR3 reads CASSPRGASGVAQETQYF. The CDR3 DNA reads as TGTGCCAGCAGCCCAAGAGGAGCTAGCGGGGTTGCACAAGAGACCCAGTACTTC. Variable domain in full (rest from reference TRBV7-6 and TRBJ2-5): GAGVSQSPRYKVTKRGQDVALRCDPISGHVSLYWYRQALGQGPEFLTYFNYEAQQDKSGLPNDRFSAERPEGSISTLTIQRTEQRDSAMYRCASSPRGASGVAQETQYFGPGTRLLVL.

The genes are TRBV28 and TRBJ2-5; 7 nucleotides line up with TRBD1. The V and J ends lost 5 bases and 2 bases, in that order; junction bases with no gene match: 5. Germline V gene lookup returns CDR1 MDHEN and CDR2 SYDVKM. There are 14 residues in the CDR3. The DNA for the CDR3 is TGTGCCAGCAGTCCCGGACAGGCACAAGAGACCCAGTACTTC. Encoded protein: CASSPGQAQETQYF.

This rearrangement joins TRBV9 to TRBJ1-5, with TRBD1 matching over 8 bases. The CDR3 runs to 16 residues. Germline V gene data show CDR1 as SGDLS and CDR2 as YYNGEE. Trimming cost V 4 bases and J 3 bases; bases outside gene matches: 9. The CDR3 region has the DNA TGTGCCAGCAGCCCCGGACAGGGAGGGAACAATCAGCCCCAGCATTTT. Translated: CASSPGQGGNNQPQHF.

V and J are TRBV6-5 and TRBJ1-1, with a tentative D call TRBD1 (6 bases). Trimming left V 2 bases short and J 7 bases short, with 14 bases between. The germline V gene has CDR1 MNHEY and CDR2 SVGAGI. The CDR3 totals 14 residues. CDR3: CASSYGTGTVEAFF. CDR3 sequence (DNA): TGTGCCAGCAGTTACGGTACAGGGACGGTTGAAGCTTTCTTT.

The chain is built from TRBV6-6 and TRBJ2-7, with TRBD2 matching over 7 bases. This CDR3 is built from 14 residues. Germline CDR1 and CDR2: MNHNY and SVGAGI (reference sequence). J was trimmed by 4 bases and V by 2 bases; bases with no gene match: 5. CDR3 region: CASSYGTNSYEQYF. In nucleotides, the CDR3 is TGTGCCAGCAGTTACGGGACTAACTCGTACGAGCAGTACTTC.

This clone was seen only once. The rearrangement uses TRBV28 and TRBJ1-5; unclear D gene. Germline CDR1 is MDHEN and CDR2 is SYDVKM. V was cut by 2 bases and J by 0 bases, with 5 bases left in between. The CDR3 is made up of 14 amino acids. CDR3 nucleotides: TGTGCCAGCAGTTTACCGTATAGCAATCAGCCCCAGCATTTT. The encoded protein is CASSLPYSNQPQHF.

The J gene is TRBJ2-2, the V gene TRBV28, with D perhaps TRBD2 (6 bases). The CDR3 contains 16 residues. Trimming cost V 6 bases and J 0 bases, with 14 bases left between them. From germline, CDR1 is MDHEN and CDR2 SYDVKM. The CDR3 nucleotides are TGTGCCAGCAGCCTCCGGAGGGTTACGAACACCGGGGAGCTGTTTTTT. It yields the protein CASSLRRVTNTGELFF. The complete variable domain, with remaining parts taken from reference TRBV28 and TRBJ2-2, reads DVKVTQSSRYLVKRTGEKVFLECVQDMDHENMFWYRQDPGLGLRLIYFSYDVKMKEKGDIPEGYSVSREKKERFSLILESASTNQTSMYLCASSLRRVTNTGELFFGEGSRLTVL.

The rearrangement uses TRBV7-9 and TRBJ2-7; 9 bases are a match to TRBD2. This CDR3 is built from 15 residues. In germline, CDR1 is SEHNR, CDR2 FQNEAQ (reference sequence). Trimming removed 0 bases from V and 4 bases from J; junction bases left unmatched: 4. CDR3 loop: CASSLAPSGEYEQYF. CDR3 sequence (DNA): TGTGCCAGCAGCTTAGCACCTAGCGGGGAATACGAGCAGTACTTC. Variable domain in full (rest from reference TRBV7-9 and TRBJ2-7): DTGVSQNPRHKITKRGQNVTFRCDPISEHNRLYWYRQTLGQGPEFLTYFQNEAQLEKSRLLSDRFSAERPKGSFSTLEIQRTEQGDSAMYLCASSLAPSGEYEQYFGPGTRLTVT.

Written as DNA, the CDR3 is TGTGCCAGCAGTTACTCTAGCCCCAACCAGGGGGAGCTGTTTTTT. Protein product: CASSYSSPNQGELFF. The chain uses TRBV6-5 and TRBJ2-2; D remains ambiguous. The V end lost 0 bases, the J end lost 8 bases, and 13 bases lay between the germline ends. Per germline, CDR1 MNHEY and CDR2 SVGAGI. There are 15 residues in the CDR3.

The chain recombines TRBV5-5 with TRBJ1-3; D possibly corresponds to TRBD1 (5 bases). V was pared by 4 bases and J by 2 bases, with 10 bases between. Germline CDR1 reads SGHKS; CDR2 reads YYEKEE (reference sequence). This CDR3 is built from 14 residues. This chain's CDR3 is CASSPWGAGNTIYF. The CDR3 DNA reads as TGTGCCAGCAGCCCCTGGGGGGCTGGAAACACCATATATTTT.

The chain links TRBV10-3 to TRBJ2-3, with a possible D match to TRBD1 (7 bases). V lost 6 bases and J 4 bases, leaving 20 bases between the germline ends. The CDR3 consists of 16 residues. Germline V gene sequence: CDR1 ENHRY, CDR2 SYGVKD. CDR3 bases: TGTGCCATCAGGAACCCTCAGGGGGGACAGTCAGATACGCAGTATTTT. Translation gives CAIRNPQGGQSDTQYF.

J is TRBJ2-5 and V is TRBV7-2, with D tentatively TRBD2 (5 bases). The germline CDR1 and CDR2 sequences are SGHTA and FQGNSA. This CDR3 comprises 14 residues. V was clipped by 6 bases and J by 2 bases, with 13 bases between them. CDR3 protein: CASRTERKQETQYF. CDR3 nucleotide sequence: TGTGCCAGCAGAACGGAGCGGAAACAAGAGACCCAGTACTTC.

The chain employs TRBV29-1 and TRBJ2-4, with 8 bases lining up with TRBD2. The V segment lost 7 bases and the J segment 12 bases; nucleotides outside the gene matches: 14. Germline V gene data show CDR1 as SQVTM and CDR2 as ANQGSEA. CDR3 length equals 13 residues. The CDR3: CSADSGTATYQYF. The CDR3 DNA sequence: TGCAGCGCCGATAGCGGGACCGCAACTTATCAGTACTTC.

This chain connects TRBV28 to TRBJ1-1; 7 nucleotides align to TRBD1. CDR3 length equals 16 residues. J gave up 0 bases and V 2 bases, and 6 bases lay outside the gene matches. In germline, CDR1 is MDHEN, CDR2 SYDVKM. Here the CDR3 DNA reads TGTGCCAGCAGTTTAAGGAAAGGGGGCCTGAACACTGAAGCTTTCTTT. Its translation: CASSLRKGGLNTEAFF.

The rearrangement links TRBV11-3 to TRBJ1-5, with 7 bases matching TRBD1. CDR3 length: 18 amino acids. V shed 3 bases, J shed 2 bases, and the junction held 13 bases outside the gene matches. Germline CDR1 and CDR2: SGHNT and YENEEA. The CDR3 is CASSLLLPCGTGNQPQHF. CDR3 sequence (DNA): TGTGCCAGCAGCTTGCTTCTCCCTTGCGGGACAGGCAATCAGCCCCAGCATTTT.

This chain joins TRBV6-1 and TRBJ1-5; 7 nucleotides align to TRBD1. Germline V CDR1 and CDR2: MNHNS, SASEGT. Trimming removed 6 bases from V and 5 bases from J; junction bases left unmatched: 10. The CDR3 length is 15 residues. The CDR3 DNA sequence: TGTGCCAGCAGACCCGGACAGGCAAGTTATCAGCCCCAGCATTTT. It specifies CASRPGQASYQPQHF.

V is TRBV6-6 and J is TRBJ2-2; no reliable D call. The germline gives CDR1 MNHNY, CDR2 SVGAGI (reference sequence). Between the trimmed V and J ends, which lost 2 bases and 8 bases, there was a span of 6 bases. The CDR3 spans 12 residues. CDR3: CASSYGRGELFF. The CDR3 DNA sequence: TGTGCCAGCAGTTACGGCAGAGGGGAGCTGTTTTTT.

The chain links TRBV19 to TRBJ2-1; 11 bases line up with TRBD2. Germline trimming cut 4 bases from V and 4 bases from J; bases unmatched to any gene: 15. CDR1 is LNHDA, CDR2 SQIVND, per germline (reference sequence). This CDR3 spans 19 amino acids. This CDR3 reads CASSSEGLAVLGVYNEQFF. The CDR3 bases are TGTGCCAGTAGTAGCGAGGGACTAGCGGTGCTGGGGGTGTACAATGAGCAGTTCTTC.

V gene TRBV2 combines with J gene TRBJ1-1; D gene unclear. Trimming pared 8 bases from V and 2 bases from J, leaving 9 bases between. Per the germline V gene, CDR1 is SNHLY and CDR2 is FYNNEI. The CDR3 is 12 residues long. The CDR3 loop is CASSFSNTEAFF. As DNA, the CDR3 is TGTGCCAGCTCGTTCAGTAACACTGAAGCTTTCTTT.

The chain is built from TRBV7-7 and TRBJ1-1; D uncertain. This CDR3 is built from 13 residues. V dropped 5 bases and J dropped 6 bases, with 13 bases sitting between them. Germline V lookup: CDR1 SSHAT, CDR2 FNYEAQ (reference sequence). The CDR3 region is CASSASLNAEAFF. The CDR3 nucleotides are TGTGCCAGCAGCGCGAGCTTAAACGCTGAAGCTTTCTTT.

The chain carries TRBV6-1 and TRBJ2-1; D is perhaps TRBD1 (6 bases). The V and J ends lost 2 bases and 8 bases respectively, with 13 bases between them. The CDR3 loop spans 14 amino acids. Germline loops: CDR1 MNHNS, CDR2 SASEGT. The CDR3 region has the DNA TGTGCCAGCAGTGAACAGGGGAAAATCTATGAGCAGTTCTTC. It codes for CASSEQGKIYEQFF.

The rearrangement joins TRBV9 to TRBJ1-6; TRBD1 matches 10 bases. V shed 5 bases, J shed 6 bases, and the junction held 8 bases outside the gene matches. CDR3 length: 16 amino acids. Germline V lookup: CDR1 SGDLS, CDR2 YYNGEE. In nucleotides, the CDR3 is TGTGCCAGCAGGGATACCGGGACAGGGGTTAATTCACCCCTCCACTTT. This gives the protein CASRDTGTGVNSPLHF.

This chain's CDR3 is CASSSDDYQKEQYF. CDR3 coding DNA: TGTGCCAGCAGCTCCGACGACTACCAGAAGGAGCAGTACTTC. This chain connects TRBV11-2 to TRBJ2-7, with a tentative D call TRBD2 (5 bases). CDR1 and CDR2 from the germline V gene are SGHAT and FQNNGV. The CDR3 totals 14 residues. Trimming shortened V by 4 bases and J by 7 bases, and 17 bases separated the two germline ends.